This is a list of T cell receptor beta chains from one sample in a study of blood T cell repertoires in COVID-19. Measured with immunoSEQ multiplex PCR; TCRdb has only the in-frame clones, and not every one. The table includes tens of thousands of clones, approximately 91% detected once. Material for sequencing was peripheral blood. These receptors originate from a woman between 45 and 65 years old with active or convalescent COVID-19. Both conserved end residues are part of each CDR3. D genes are given only for firm matches. The size entry is marked missing in some rows and otherwise reads once, few, many or a size class.

>TRBV12-5|TRBD1|TRBJ2-3|.
CASGRTGDTQYF
TGTGCTAGTGGTCGGACAGGGGATACGCAGTATTTT
>TRBV6-6|.|TRBJ1-2|.
CASSYELKRYGYTF
TGTGCCAGCAGTTACGAGCTTAAGAGATATGGCTACACCTTC
>TRBV2|TRBD2|TRBJ2-5|.
CASRAGLAGGKGRETQYF
TGTGCCAGCAGGGCGGGACTAGCGGGAGGAAAGGGGAGGGAGACCCAGTACTTC
>TRBV9|TRBD2|TRBJ2-3|once
CASSHTLSGIAGEADTQYF
TGTGCCAGCAGCCACACCCTTTCGGGGATAGCGGGAGAGGCAGATACGCAGTATTTT
>TRBV7-3|.|TRBJ1-6|.
CASSRNSNNSPLHF
TGTGCCAGCAGCCGTAACAGTAATAATTCACCCCTCCACTTT
>TRBV12-3/TRBV12-4|.|TRBJ2-1|.
CASSSLAYEQFF
TGTGCCAGCAGCTCACTAGCCTACGAGCAGTTCTTC
>TRBV21-1|.|TRBJ1-3|.
CASRSPRQYSGNTIYF
TGTGCCAGCAGGAGTCCCCGACAGTACTCTGGAAACACCATATATTTT
>TRBV19|.|TRBJ1-6|.
CASSITGPNSPLHF
TGTGCCAGTAGTATTACAGGACCGAATTCACCCCTCCACTTT
>TRBV6-5|TRBD1|TRBJ1-1|.
CASTPGQGYTEAFF
TGTGCCAGCACTCCGGGACAGGGTTACACTGAAGCTTTCTTT
>TRBV28|TRBD1|TRBJ1-2|few
CASKQGANYGYTF
TGTGCCAGCAAACAGGGGGCGAACTATGGCTACACCTTC
>TRBV6-1|.|TRBJ2-5|once
CASSEENRDRETQYF
TGTGCCAGCAGTGAAGAAAACAGGGATCGGGAGACCCAGTACTTC
>TRBV25-1|.|TRBJ1-5|.
CASTGGGSQPQHF
TGTGCCAGCACCGGGGGGGGTTCGCAGCCCCAGCATTTT
>TRBV14|.|TRBJ2-7|few
CASSYSRVTEQYF
TGTGCCAGCAGCTACTCCAGGGTAACCGAGCAGTACTTC
>TRBV9|TRBD2|TRBJ2-3|.
CASSVGSGRAGDTQYF
TGTGCCAGCAGCGTAGGTAGCGGGAGGGCCGGAGATACGCAGTATTTT